A single sample gave rise to the 9 T cell receptor beta chains below, sequenced in a study of blood T cell repertoires in COVID-19. Some clones are missing from TCRdb's copy, which holds only in-frame ones; the method was immunoSEQ multiplex PCR. The sample contains about 250,000 clones, about four fifths of which appear only once. The source material was peripheral blood. All receptors come from a woman between 40 and 55 years old who had recovered from COVID-19.

The chain carries TRBV3-1 (or the pseudogene TRBV3-2) and TRBJ1-2; TRBD1 might be the D (6 bases). Trimming stripped 3 bases from V and 4 bases from J, with 15 bases between. This CDR3 has 15 residues. The germline V gene has CDR1 LGHDT and CDR2 YNNKEL (reference sequence). Here the CDR3 reads CASSHPSQGTYGYTF. For the CDR3, the DNA is TGTGCCAGCAGCCATCCCTCACAGGGAACCTATGGCTACACCTTC.

In regard to this clone: An end of the junction differs from the germline gene, which may be a read error. J is TRBJ1-5 and V is TRBV19; tentatively, D is TRBD1 (6 bases). In germline, CDR1 is LNHDA, CDR2 SQIVND (reference sequence). The CDR3 has 16 amino acids. CDR3 protein: CASRGRPGHENRPQHF. The CDR3 region has the DNA TGTGCCAGTAGAGGACGGCCGGGACACGAAAATCGGCCCCAGCATTTT.

V gene TRBV2 combines with J gene TRBJ2-7; 11 nucleotides align to TRBD2. The trim removed 7 bases at V and 3 bases at J, leaving 8 bases unmatched. This CDR3 spans 15 amino acids. CDR1 and CDR2 from the germline V gene are SNHLY and FYNNEI. The CDR3 coding sequence is TGTGCCAGCAAGGAGACTAGCGGGGAGCACTACGAGCAGTACTTC. Protein sequence: CASKETSGEHYEQYF.

The V gene is TRBV5-6, the J gene TRBJ2-1, with 8 bases lining up with TRBD2. CDR3 size: 16 residues. Germline V lookup: CDR1 SGHDT, CDR2 YYEEEE. The junction had 3 bases not matched to a gene; V was cut back by 0 bases and J by 1 base. The CDR3 region is CASSLGRGESYNEQFF. The CDR3 DNA is TGTGCCAGCAGCTTGGGGCGGGGGGAATCCTACAATGAGCAGTTCTTC. The full variable domain, with the rest looked up from reference TRBV5-6 and TRBJ2-1, is DAGVTQSPTHLIKTRGQQVTLRCSPKSGHDTVSWYQQALGQGPQFIFQYYEEEERQRGNFPDRFSGHQFPNYSSELNVNALLLGDSALYLCASSLGRGESYNEQFFGPGTRLTVL.

The chain employs TRBV5-1 and TRBJ1-4, with a possible D match to TRBD1 (5 bases). The germline gives CDR1 SGHRS, CDR2 YFSETQ. V shed 4 bases and J shed 0 bases, with 13 bases lying between them. CDR3 length: 16 amino acids. CDR3 loop: CASSAGGSSTNEKLFF. Here the CDR3 DNA reads TGCGCCAGCAGCGCGGGGGGAAGCTCAACTAATGAAAAACTGTTTTTT.

This clone was seen a few times. The chain carries TRBV27 and TRBJ2-7, with 8 bases matching TRBD2. V lost 4 bases and J lost 3; bases outside the gene matches: 8. The CDR3 is made up of 15 amino acids. Germline CDR1 and CDR2: MNHEY and SMNVEV (reference sequence). This chain's CDR3 is CASSSLGGGNYEQYF. CDR3 coding DNA: TGTGCCAGCAGTTCCCTGGGCGGGGGGAACTACGAGCAGTACTTC.

The V gene is TRBV2, the J gene TRBJ2-3, with D maybe TRBD1 (6 bases). Germline CDR1 SNHLY, CDR2 FYNNEI. CDR3 length: 13 amino acids. Deletions cut 4 bases from V and 6 bases from J, with 11 bases between. CDR3 DNA sequence: TGTGCCAGCAGTGGGGAAACAGGGGATACGCAGTATTTT. Translating gives CASSGETGDTQYF. The full variable domain, its missing parts supplied by reference TRBV2 and TRBJ2-3, is EPEVTQTPSHQVTQMGQEVILRCVPISNHLYFYWYRQILGQKVEFLVSFYNNEISEKSEIFDDQFSVERPDGSNFTLKIRSTKLEDSAMYFCASSGETGDTQYFGPGTRLTVL.

The rearrangement joins TRBV6-5 to TRBJ1-2, with D possibly TRBD1 on 6 matching bases. The V and J ends lost 6 bases and 8 bases respectively, with 10 bases between them. In germline, CDR1 is MNHEY, CDR2 SVGAGI. This CDR3 region has 11 residues. The CDR3 region is CASRQGWGYTF. CDR3 DNA: TGTGCCAGCAGACAGGGTTGGGGCTACACCTTC.

This clone was seen only a few times. The V and J genes are TRBV28 and TRBJ1-2, with D perhaps TRBD1 (5 bases). The CDR3 spans 12 residues. CDR1 and CDR2 (germline): MDHEN, SYDVKM. The germline V and J ends were trimmed by 5 bases and 6 bases, with 10 bases remaining between them. The CDR3 region has the DNA TGTGCCAGCAGTCTGACAGTAGATGGCTACACCTTC. Translating it yields CASSLTVDGYTF.